This T cell receptor beta chain was recovered during a study of ipilimumab plus nivolumab after autologous stem cell transplantation. Background on the study: Typical patient got a handful of ipilimumab doses and seven to nine nivolumab doses (median).

The CDR3 consists of 15 residues. V was cut by 3 bases and J by 0 bases, with 6 bases left in between. In germline, CDR1 is MNHEY, CDR2 SVGAGI. This clone was detected only once. TCRdb's copy holds only in-frame clones and misses some; the assay was immunoSEQ multiplex PCR. The repertoire holds 15,000 to 20,000 clones, with 70% to 80% as singletons. The chain recombines TRBV6-5 with TRBJ1-6; no reliable D call. The TCR originated in a male donor with diffuse large B-cell lymphoma. The specimen comprised PBMCs, sampled in a trial of ipilimumab plus nivolumab as post-transplant consolidation. Written as DNA, the CDR3 is TGTGCCAGCAGTTATGAGAGCTCCTATAATTCACCCCTCCACTTT. This sequence encodes CASSYESSYNSPLHF.